The sequence of this T cell receptor beta chain was determined in a study of T-cell memory formation after mild COVID-19 (dated by TCRdb to the early 2020s). With regard to the full study: TCR sequence clusters from the two donors were found to be largely donor specific. Longitudinal TCRalpha and TCRbeta repertoire sequencing tracked T-cell clones expanding and contracting after mild COVID-19 in a couple of donors. The cohort comprised two young, previously healthy adult volunteers, one female and one male. What the work shows at the level of the full study, not this receptor alone: From day 15 to 85, contracting clones showed balanced CD4/CD8 phenotypes, whereas a second wave of clones that expanded from day 15 to 37 leaned towards CD4+. Some responding clones were detected in pre-infection memory, which suggested that pre-existing cross-reactive memory T cells had joined the SARS-CoV-2 response. The study included only a couple of mild cases, and larger cohorts that include severe cases with pre-infection samples were judged to be necessary. Contracting CD4+ clones were located mainly in the CM and EM memory subsets, whereas CD8+ clones were found to be enriched in EMRA. Whether the second-wave clones peaking on day 37 were SARS-CoV-2 specific was not confirmed.

This clonotype was seen at least ten times. Its antigen has not been determined. There are no base qualities to consult, and no much larger clone falls within one base. PBMCs were isolated by Ficoll-Paque density gradient centrifugation. TCRdb shows the sequencer as Illumina NovaSeq 6000. cDNA libraries for TCRalpha and TCRbeta were prepared by 5'RACE using constant-segment primers, with sample barcodes and unique molecular identifiers added. RNA was extracted from every sample with Trizol reagent. Libraries were amplified in two PCR steps, with a second sample barcode and Illumina TruSeq adapters added in the second step. Libraries were sequenced on an Illumina NovaSeq with 2 x 150 bp paired-end reads. The published analysis was carried out like this. The reads were demultiplexed and collapsed into UMI-guided consensus sequences using migec v1.2.7. Using mixcr v2.1.11, UMI consensuses were aligned to TRA and TRB V and J templates and then assembled into clonotypes. Clonotypes were classified as expanded or contracted when called significant by both edgeR and NoisET, with noise models trained on biological replicates. For edgeR calls, a false discovery rate-adjusted p below 0.01 and a log2 fold-change threshold of 1 were applied. PCA with hierarchical clustering of max-normalized trajectories of the 1000 most abundant clonotypes was used as exploratory dynamics analysis. Separately sequenced CD4+ and CD8+ repertoires were used to assign a CD4 or CD8 phenotype to each responding clone. Starting from the raw public reads, TCRdb applied fastp trimming at Q25, assembled clones with MiXCR and retained in-frame beta chains. Each entry merges the rows of one CDR3 protein and shows their most common DNA and genes. The V and J calls were determined by TCRdb, not by the authors. The sample table contains around 130,000 distinct CDR3 sequences; only one count was recorded for about 18% of them. The ten largest clones capture roughly 5.3% of the sample.

Its CDR3 holds 13 amino acids, cysteine through phenylalanine. Left in the record is the CDR3 DNA by itself, 39 bases read in frame from the first base. CDR1 and CDR2 are read off the germline V gene as SGHVS and FQNEAQ. At the junction V is shortened by 3 bases and J by 6 bases, with 11 bases in between. The clonotype originates from a young man who had mild COVID-19 (a few samples of this study predate the infection). The sample titles of this study are shuffled in the database, so cell type and time point are left out; the donor was told from shared clones. Sequenced material: PBMCs or a T cell subset sorted from them (not recorded which). The sequence links TRBV7-8 to TRBJ1-2; matching of 6 bases hints at TRBD1 as the D gene. The CDR3 corresponds to CASSFRGANGYTF. The DNA sequence follows: TGTGCCAGCAGCTTCCGGGGGGCGAATGGCTACACCTTC.